This TCR beta chain was observed in a study of T cell responses to AZD1222 COVID-19 vaccine. The CDR3 is 20 amino acids. The J segment lost 1 base and the V segment lost 0 bases, leaving 15 bases of the junction unmatched. Germline loops: CDR1 LNHNV, CDR2 YYDKDF (reference sequence). Profiled with immunoSEQ multiplex PCR; TCRdb holds only in-frame clones, not every one. The sample shows more than 80,000 clones, 88% of them seen only once. Study-wide results and limits: Donors, mostly white British, included more females; clonal diversity was possibly underestimated.

Comment on this clone: Its antigen remains unknown.

This rearrangement joins TRBV15 to TRBJ1-5; TRBD1 aligns across 7 bases. The receptor comes from an adult in good health. The sequences come from peripheral blood, collected on day 0 of AZD1222 vaccination. CDR3 sequence reads: CATSRELEERGHKSNQPQHF. DNA of the CDR3: TGTGCCACCAGCAGAGAGCTGGAGGAGAGGGGGCATAAGAGCAATCAGCCCCAGCATTTT.